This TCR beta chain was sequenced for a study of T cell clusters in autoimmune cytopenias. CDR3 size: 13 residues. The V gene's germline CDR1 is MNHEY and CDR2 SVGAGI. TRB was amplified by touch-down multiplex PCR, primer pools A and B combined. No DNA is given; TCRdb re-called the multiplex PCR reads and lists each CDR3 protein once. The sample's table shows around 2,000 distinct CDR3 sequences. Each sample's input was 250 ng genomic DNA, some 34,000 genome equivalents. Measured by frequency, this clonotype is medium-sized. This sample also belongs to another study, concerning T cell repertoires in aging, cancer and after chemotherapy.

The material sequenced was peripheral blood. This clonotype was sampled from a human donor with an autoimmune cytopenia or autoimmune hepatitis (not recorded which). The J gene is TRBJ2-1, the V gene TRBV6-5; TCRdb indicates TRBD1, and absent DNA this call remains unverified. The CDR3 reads CASSYSPRNEQFF.